This T cell receptor beta chain was recorded in a study of cytomegalovirus exposure and HLA in healthy donors. Findings and limits, study-wide: Most observed TCR sequences were rare, whereas some public TCRs were detected in many donors.

Regarding this clone: Its antigen is unidentified.

Using immunoSEQ multiplex PCR, the repertoire was profiled, and TCRdb retains in-frame clones only, with some absent. This table holds some 43,000 clones, around nine tenths found once. V was clipped by 0 bases and J by 3 bases, with 9 bases between them. CDR3 length: 14 amino acids. The germline V gene has CDR1 LGHNA and CDR2 YNFKEQ. The source is a man aged 18 to 29 in good health and CMV-seronegative. The chain links TRBV4-2 to TRBJ2-7; D call uncertain. The sequenced sample consisted of PBMCs. CDR3 protein: CASSQDEAFYEQYF. CDR3 nucleotide sequence: TGTGCCAGCAGCCAAGATGAGGCGTTCTACGAGCAGTACTTC.